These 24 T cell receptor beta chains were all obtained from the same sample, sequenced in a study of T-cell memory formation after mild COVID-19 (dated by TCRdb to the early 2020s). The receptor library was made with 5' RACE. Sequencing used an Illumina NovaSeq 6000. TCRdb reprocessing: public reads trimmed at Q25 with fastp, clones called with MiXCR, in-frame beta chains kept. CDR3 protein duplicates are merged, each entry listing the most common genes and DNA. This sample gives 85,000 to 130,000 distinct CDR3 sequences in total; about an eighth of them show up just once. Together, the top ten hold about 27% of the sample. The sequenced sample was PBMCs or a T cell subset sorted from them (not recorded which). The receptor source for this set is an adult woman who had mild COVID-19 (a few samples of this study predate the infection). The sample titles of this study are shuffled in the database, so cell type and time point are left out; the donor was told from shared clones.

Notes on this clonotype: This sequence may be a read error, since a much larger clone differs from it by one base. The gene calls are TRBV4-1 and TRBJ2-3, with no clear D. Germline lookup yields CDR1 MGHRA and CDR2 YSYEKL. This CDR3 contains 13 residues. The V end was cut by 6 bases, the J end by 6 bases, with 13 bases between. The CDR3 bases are TGCGCCAGCAGATCGGGCTTGGGGGATACGCAGTATTTT. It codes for CASRSGLGDTQYF.

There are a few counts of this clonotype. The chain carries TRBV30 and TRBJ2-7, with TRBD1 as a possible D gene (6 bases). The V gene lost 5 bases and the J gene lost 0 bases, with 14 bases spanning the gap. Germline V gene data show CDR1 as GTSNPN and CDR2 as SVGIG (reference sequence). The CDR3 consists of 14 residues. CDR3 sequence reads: CAWARDTASYEQYF. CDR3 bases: TGTGCCTGGGCCCGGGACACCGCCTCCTACGAGCAGTACTTC.

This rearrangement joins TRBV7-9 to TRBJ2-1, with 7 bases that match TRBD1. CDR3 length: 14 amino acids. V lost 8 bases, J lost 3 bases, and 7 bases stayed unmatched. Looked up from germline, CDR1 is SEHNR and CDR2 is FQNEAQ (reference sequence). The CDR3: CASGRAGGYNEQFF. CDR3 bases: TGTGCCAGCGGACGGGCAGGGGGCTACAATGAGCAGTTCTTC.

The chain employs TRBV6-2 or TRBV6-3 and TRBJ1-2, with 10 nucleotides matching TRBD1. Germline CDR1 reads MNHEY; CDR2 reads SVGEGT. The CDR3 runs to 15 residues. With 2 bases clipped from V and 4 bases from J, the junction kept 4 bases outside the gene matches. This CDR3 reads CASSYPGQGSYGYTF. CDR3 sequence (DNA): TGTGCCAGCAGTTACCCGGGACAGGGGAGCTATGGCTACACCTTC.

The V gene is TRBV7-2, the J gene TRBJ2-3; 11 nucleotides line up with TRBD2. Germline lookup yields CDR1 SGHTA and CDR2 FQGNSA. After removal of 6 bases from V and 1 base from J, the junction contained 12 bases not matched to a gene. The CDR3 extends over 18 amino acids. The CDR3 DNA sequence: TGTGCCAGCAGTGCCCATTTTAGCGGGGGGGAGGGCACAGATACGCAGTATTTT. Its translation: CASSAHFSGGEGTDTQYF. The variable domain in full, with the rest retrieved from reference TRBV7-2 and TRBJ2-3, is GAGVSQSPSNKVTEKGKDVELRCDPISGHTALYWYRQSLGQGLEFLIYFQGNSAPDKSGLPSDRFSAERTGGSVSTLTIQRTQQEDSAVYLCASSAHFSGGEGTDTQYFGPGTRLTVL.

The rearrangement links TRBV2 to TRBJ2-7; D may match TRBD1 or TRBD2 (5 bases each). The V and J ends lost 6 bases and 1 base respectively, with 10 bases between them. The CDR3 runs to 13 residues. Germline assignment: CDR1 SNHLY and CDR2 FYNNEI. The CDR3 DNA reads TGTGCCAGCAGGGGGACGGAATCCTACGAGCAGTACTTC. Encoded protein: CASRGTESYEQYF.

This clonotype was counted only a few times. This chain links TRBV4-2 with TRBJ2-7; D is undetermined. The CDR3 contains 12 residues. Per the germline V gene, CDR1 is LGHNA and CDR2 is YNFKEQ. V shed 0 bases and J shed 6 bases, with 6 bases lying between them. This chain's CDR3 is CASSQDTTEQYF. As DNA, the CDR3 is TGTGCCAGCAGCCAAGATACTACCGAGCAGTACTTC.

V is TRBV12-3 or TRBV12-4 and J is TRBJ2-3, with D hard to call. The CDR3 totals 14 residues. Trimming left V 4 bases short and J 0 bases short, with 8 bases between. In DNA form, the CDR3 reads TGTGCCAGCAGTTCCACCATTAGCACAGATACGCAGTATTTT. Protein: CASSSTISTDTQYF.

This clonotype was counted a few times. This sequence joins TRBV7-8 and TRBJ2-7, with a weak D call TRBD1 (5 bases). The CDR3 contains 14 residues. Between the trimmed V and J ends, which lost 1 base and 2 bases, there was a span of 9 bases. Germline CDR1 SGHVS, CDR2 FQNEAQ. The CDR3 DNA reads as TGTGCCAGCAGCTTAGGAGACAGCCCCTACGAGCAGTACTTC. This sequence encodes CASSLGDSPYEQYF. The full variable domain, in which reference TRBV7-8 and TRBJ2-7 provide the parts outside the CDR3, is GAGVSQSPRYKVAKRGQDVALRCDPISGHVSLFWYQQALGQGPEFLTYFQNEAQLDKSGLPSDRFFAERPEGSVSTLKIQRTQQEDSAVYLCASSLGDSPYEQYFGPGTRLTVT.

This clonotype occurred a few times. The CDR3 sequence is CASSETGNNYGYTF. The CDR3 DNA reads as TGTGCCAGCAGTGAAACAGGGAACAACTATGGCTACACCTTC. The chain carries TRBV7-9 and TRBJ1-2; possible D gene TRBD1, 6 bases. Germline loops: CDR1 SEHNR, CDR2 FQNEAQ (reference sequence). The CDR3 covers 14 residues. Trimming cost V 6 bases and J 2 bases, with 13 bases left between them.

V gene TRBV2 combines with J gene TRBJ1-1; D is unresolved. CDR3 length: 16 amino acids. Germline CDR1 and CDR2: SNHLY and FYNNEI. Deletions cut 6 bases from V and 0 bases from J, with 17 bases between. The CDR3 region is CASSAFSQIMNTEAFF. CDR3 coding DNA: TGTGCCAGCAGCGCTTTTTCTCAGATCATGAACACTGAAGCTTTCTTT.

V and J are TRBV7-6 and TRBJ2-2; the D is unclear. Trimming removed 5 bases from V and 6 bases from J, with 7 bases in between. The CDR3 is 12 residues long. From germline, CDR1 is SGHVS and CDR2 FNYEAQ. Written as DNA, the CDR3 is TGTGCCAGCAGCACCCGTCCCGGGGAGCTGTTTTTT. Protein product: CASSTRPGELFF.

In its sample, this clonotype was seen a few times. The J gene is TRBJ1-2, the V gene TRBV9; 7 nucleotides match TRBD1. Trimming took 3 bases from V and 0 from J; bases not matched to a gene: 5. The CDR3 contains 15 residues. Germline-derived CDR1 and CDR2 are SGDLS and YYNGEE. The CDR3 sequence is CASSAGTAANYGYTF. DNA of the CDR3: TGTGCCAGCAGCGCCGGGACAGCCGCTAACTATGGCTACACCTTC.

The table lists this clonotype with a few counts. The CDR3 sequence: CASSPTTGPGNTIYF. The DNA of the CDR3 is TGTGCCAGCAGCCCCACGACAGGGCCTGGAAACACCATATATTTT. This sequence joins TRBV7-9 and TRBJ1-3, with TRBD1 matching over 7 bases. The CDR3 sequence is 15 residues long. The germline V gene has CDR1 SEHNR and CDR2 FQNEAQ (reference sequence). V dropped 5 bases and J dropped 2; count of bases not matched to a gene: 6.

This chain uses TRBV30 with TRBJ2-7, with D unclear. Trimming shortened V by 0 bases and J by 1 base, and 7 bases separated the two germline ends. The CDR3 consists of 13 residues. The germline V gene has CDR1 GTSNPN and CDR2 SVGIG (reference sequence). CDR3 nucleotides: TGTGCCTGGAGTGTTACCGAGTCCTACGAGCAGTACTTC. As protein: CAWSVTESYEQYF.

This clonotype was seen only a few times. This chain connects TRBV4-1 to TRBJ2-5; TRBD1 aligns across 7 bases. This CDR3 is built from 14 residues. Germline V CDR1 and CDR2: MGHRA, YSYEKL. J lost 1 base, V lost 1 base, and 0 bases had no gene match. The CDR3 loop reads CASSQGDSQETQYF. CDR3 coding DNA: TGCGCCAGCAGCCAAGGGGACAGCCAAGAGACCCAGTACTTC.

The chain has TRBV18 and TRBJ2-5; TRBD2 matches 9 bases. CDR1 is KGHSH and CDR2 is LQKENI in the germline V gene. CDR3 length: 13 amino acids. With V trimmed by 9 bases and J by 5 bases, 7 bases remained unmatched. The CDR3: CASAAGGPETQYF. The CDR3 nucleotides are TGTGCCAGTGCGGCGGGGGGGCCGGAGACCCAGTACTTC.

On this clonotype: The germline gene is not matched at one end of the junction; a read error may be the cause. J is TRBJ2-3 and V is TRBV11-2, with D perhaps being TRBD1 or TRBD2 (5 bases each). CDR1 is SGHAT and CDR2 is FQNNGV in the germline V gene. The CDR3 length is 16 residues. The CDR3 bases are TGTGCCAGCAGCGTAGACCAGTGGGGGAGCGCAGATACGCAGTATTTT. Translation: CASSVDQWGSADTQYF.

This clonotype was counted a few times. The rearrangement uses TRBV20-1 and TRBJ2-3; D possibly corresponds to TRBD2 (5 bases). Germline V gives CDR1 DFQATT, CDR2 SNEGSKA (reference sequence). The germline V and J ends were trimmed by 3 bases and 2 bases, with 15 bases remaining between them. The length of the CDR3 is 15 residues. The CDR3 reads CSASGRAQFTDTQYF. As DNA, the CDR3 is TGCAGTGCTAGCGGGCGGGCGCAGTTCACAGATACGCAGTATTTT.

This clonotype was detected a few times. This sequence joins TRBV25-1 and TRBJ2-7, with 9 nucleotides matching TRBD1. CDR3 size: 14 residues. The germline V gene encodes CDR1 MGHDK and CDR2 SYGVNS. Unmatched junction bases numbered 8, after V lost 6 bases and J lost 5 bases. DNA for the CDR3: TGTGCCAGCAGCCTGGGACAGGGAGCAAACGAGCAGTACTTC. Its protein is CASSLGQGANEQYF.

The CDR3 DNA follows: TGCGCCAGCAGAAGACAGCTGAACACTGAAGCTTTCTTT. It codes for CASRRQLNTEAFF. V usage is TRBV5-1 and J usage is TRBJ1-1; tentative D call: TRBD1 (5 bases). The CDR3 is 13 amino acids. The V end lost 5 bases, the J end lost 0 bases, and 8 bases lay between the germline ends. Germline V gene sequence: CDR1 SGHRS, CDR2 YFSETQ.

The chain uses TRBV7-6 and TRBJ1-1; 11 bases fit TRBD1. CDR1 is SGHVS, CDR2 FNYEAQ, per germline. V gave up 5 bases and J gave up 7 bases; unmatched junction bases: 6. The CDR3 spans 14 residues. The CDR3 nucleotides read TGTGCCAGCAGCCAAGGACAGGGGGCTGTTGAAGCTTTCTTT. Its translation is CASSQGQGAVEAFF. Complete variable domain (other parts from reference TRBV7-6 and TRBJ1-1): GAGVSQSPRYKVTKRGQDVALRCDPISGHVSLYWYRQALGQGPEFLTYFNYEAQQDKSGLPNDRFSAERPEGSISTLTIQRTEQRDSAMYRCASSQGQGAVEAFFGQGTRLTVV.

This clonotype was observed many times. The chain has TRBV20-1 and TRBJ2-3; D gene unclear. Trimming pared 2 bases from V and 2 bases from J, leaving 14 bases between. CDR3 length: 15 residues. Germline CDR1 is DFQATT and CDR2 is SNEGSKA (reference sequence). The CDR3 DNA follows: TGCAGTGCTAGAAGGTCACTGGCGGCCACAGATACGCAGTATTTT. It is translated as CSARRSLAATDTQYF.

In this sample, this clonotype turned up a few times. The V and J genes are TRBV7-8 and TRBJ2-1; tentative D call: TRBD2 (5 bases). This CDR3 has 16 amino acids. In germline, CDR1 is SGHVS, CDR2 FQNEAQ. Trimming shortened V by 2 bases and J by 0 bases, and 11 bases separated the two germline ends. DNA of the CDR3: TGTGCCAGCAGCTTATACGGGGTTAGCTCCTACAATGAGCAGTTCTTC. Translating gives CASSLYGVSSYNEQFF. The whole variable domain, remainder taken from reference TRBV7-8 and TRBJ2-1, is GAGVSQSPRYKVAKRGQDVALRCDPISGHVSLFWYQQALGQGPEFLTYFQNEAQLDKSGLPSDRFFAERPEGSVSTLKIQRTQQEDSAVYLCASSLYGVSSYNEQFFGPGTRLTVL.